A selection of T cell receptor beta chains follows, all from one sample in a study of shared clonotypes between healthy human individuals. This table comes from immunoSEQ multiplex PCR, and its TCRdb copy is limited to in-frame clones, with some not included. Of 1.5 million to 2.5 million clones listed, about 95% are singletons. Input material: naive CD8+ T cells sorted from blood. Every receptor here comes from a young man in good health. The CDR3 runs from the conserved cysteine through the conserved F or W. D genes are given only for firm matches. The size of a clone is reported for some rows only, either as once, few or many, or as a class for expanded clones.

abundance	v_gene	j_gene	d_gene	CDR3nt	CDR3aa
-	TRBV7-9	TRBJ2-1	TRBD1	TGTGCCAGCAGCTCGCCCGGGACAGGGAAATACAATGAGCAGTTCTTC	CASSSPGTGKYNEQFF
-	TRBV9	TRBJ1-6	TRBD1	TGTGCCAGCAGCGCTGGGACAGATTTTTATTCACCCCTCCACTTT	CASSAGTDFYSPLHF
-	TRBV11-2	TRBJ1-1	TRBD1	TGTGCCAGCAGCGCAGGACAGGGGATCACTGAAGCTTTCTTT	CASSAGQGITEAFF
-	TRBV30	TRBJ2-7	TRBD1	TGTGCCTGGATTGGGACAGGAGTCCCCCCGGGGGAGCAGTACTTC	CAWIGTGVPPGEQYF
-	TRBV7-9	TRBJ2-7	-	TGTGCCTCGGTAGGACTATCTATGATAGGCCTCCACGAGCAGTACTTC	CASVGLSMIGLHEQYF
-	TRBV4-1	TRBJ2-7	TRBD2	TGCGCCAGCAGCCAATCGAGCGGGGGCACCTACGAGCAGTACTTC	CASSQSSGGTYEQYF
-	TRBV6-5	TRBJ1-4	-	TGTGCCAGCAGCCCCGGGGTGGAACTGTTTTTT	CASSPGVELFF
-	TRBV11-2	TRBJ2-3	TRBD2	TGTGCCAGCAGCCCCCTAGCGGGGGGGCCCGGAGATACGCAGTATTTT	CASSPLAGGPGDTQYF
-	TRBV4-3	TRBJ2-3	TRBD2	TGCGCCAGCAGCCAAGAAGTGGCGGGAGGGACAGATACGCAGTATTTT	CASSQEVAGGTDTQYF
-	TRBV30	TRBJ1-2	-	TGTGCCGAACTCGGAGGGGTCTATGGCTACACCTTC	CAELGGVYGYTF
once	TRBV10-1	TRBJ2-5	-	TGCGCCAGCAGTTTGACACTGGAGAGAGAGACCCAGTACTTC	CASSLTLERETQYF
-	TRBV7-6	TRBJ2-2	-	TGTGCCAGCAGCTTAGTGGAGACCGGGGAGCTGTTTTTT	CASSLVETGELFF
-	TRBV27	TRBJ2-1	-	TGTGCCAGCAGTTTACTAGGAGTCAATGAGCAGTTCTTC	CASSLLGVNEQFF
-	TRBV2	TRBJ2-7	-	TGTGCCAGCAGTGCCTACTTTACAGGGTCGGCCGAGCAGTACTTC	CASSAYFTGSAEQYF
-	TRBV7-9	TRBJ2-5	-	TGTGCCAGCAGCCTCAGGGTGGGGGGCCAAGAGACCCAGTACTTC	CASSLRVGGQETQYF
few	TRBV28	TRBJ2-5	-	TGTGCCAGCAGTTACCAAGAGACCCAGTACTTC	CASSYQETQYF
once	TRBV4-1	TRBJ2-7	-	TGCGCCAGCAGCCAAGGGGCAAATCCCGCCTACGAGCAGTACTTC	CASSQGANPAYEQYF
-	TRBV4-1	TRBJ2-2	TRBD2	TGCGCCAGCAGCCGACCCGAGGAGCGGGGGAACACCGGGGAGCTGTTTTTT	CASSRPEERGNTGELFF
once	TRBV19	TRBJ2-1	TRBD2	TGTGCCAGTAGTATAGACGCGGGAGGGCCATACAATGAGCAGTTCTTC	CASSIDAGGPYNEQFF
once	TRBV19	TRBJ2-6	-	TGTGCCAGTAGTATAGTGTGGGTGGCAGCCAGCTCTGGGGCCAACGTCCTGACTTTC	CASSIVWVAASSGANVLTF
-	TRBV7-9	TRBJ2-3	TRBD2	TGTGCCAGCAGCTTAGAGCTAGCGGGAGGGCCGTTACAGTATTTT	CASSLELAGGPLQYF
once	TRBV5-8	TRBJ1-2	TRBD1	TGTGCCAGCAGCTGGACAGGGGCTAACTATGGCTACACCTTC	CASSWTGANYGYTF
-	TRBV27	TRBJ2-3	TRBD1	TGTGCCAGCAGTTTAGGGACAGGGACCCCAGATACGCAGTATTTT	CASSLGTGTPDTQYF
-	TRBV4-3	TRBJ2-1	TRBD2	TGCGCCAGCAGCCAAGTAGCGGGAGGCAGGAATGAGCAGTTCTTC	CASSQVAGGRNEQFF
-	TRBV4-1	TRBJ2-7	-	TGCGCCAGCAGCCAAAGACAGAATTCCTACGAGCAGTACTTC	CASSQRQNSYEQYF
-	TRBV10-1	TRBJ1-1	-	TGCGCCAGCAGTCTACAGGGTTCGGGCAGTGAAGCTTTCTTT	CASSLQGSGSEAFF
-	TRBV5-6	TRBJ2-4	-	TGTGCCAGCAGCTTGAACGGCGGGCCCTTAGCCAAAAACATTCAGTACTTC	CASSLNGGPLAKNIQYF